These 12 T cell receptor beta chains originate from one sample sequenced in a study of T-cell memory formation after mild COVID-19. TCRdb itself ran the 5' RACE reads through MiXCR, one entry per CDR3 protein. The sample comprises hundreds of thousands of distinct CDR3 sequences, around a quarter of which are singletons, and around an eighth rests with the top ten. Sequenced sample: PBMCs or a T cell subset sorted from them (not recorded which). These receptors originate from an adult woman who had mild COVID-19 (a few samples of this study predate the infection). Cell type and time point are not known.

This clonotype occurred many times. The chain combines TRBV4-3 with TRBJ2-5; 9 positions match TRBD2. The CDR3 sequence is 16 residues long. The V segment lost 0 bases and the J segment 3 bases; nucleotides outside the gene matches: 5. The germline V gene encodes CDR1 LGHNA and CDR2 YSLEER. As DNA, the CDR3 is TGCGCCAGCAGCCAAGAAGGCGGGAGGGCCGAAGAGACCCAGTACTTC. It encodes CASSQEGGRAEETQYF.

This clonotype has more than one count but fewer than ten. CDR3 residues: CASRDQPYNEQFF. CDR3 nucleotides: TGTGCCAGTAGGGACCAACCATACAATGAGCAGTTCTTC. V gene TRBV19 combines with J gene TRBJ2-1; D is unresolved. The ends were cut back, 6 bases at V and 4 bases at J, with 10 bases in the middle. Germline assignment: CDR1 LNHDA and CDR2 SQIVND (reference sequence). The CDR3 loop spans 13 amino acids.

This clonotype was seen repeatedly, ten times or more. The chain is built from TRBV5-1 and TRBJ2-1; TRBD2 aligns across 11 bases. The junction had 5 bases not matched to a gene; V was cut back by 0 bases and J by 6 bases. Germline-derived CDR1 and CDR2 are SGHRS and YFSETQ. The CDR3 sequence is 16 residues long. The CDR3 DNA reads as TGCGCCAGCAGCTTGGTTCTAGCGGGGGGTACCAATGAGCAGTTCTTC. The encoded protein is CASSLVLAGGTNEQFF.

J is TRBJ1-2 and V is TRBV7-2; unclear D gene. The CDR3 totals 15 residues. Trimming shortened V by 0 bases and J by 6 bases, and 14 bases separated the two germline ends. Germline V gene lookup returns CDR1 SGHTA and CDR2 FQGNSA. CDR3 bases: TGTGCCAGCAGCTTAGCCTCCTCGGGCATCAATGGCTACACCTTC. Encoded protein: CASSLASSGINGYTF.

The chain couples TRBV7-2 to TRBJ2-5; the D gene is possibly TRBD1 (6 bases). The CDR3 length is 13 residues. Trimming left V 4 bases short and J 2 bases short, with 8 bases between. Germline V CDR1 and CDR2: SGHTA, FQGNSA. CDR3 residues: CASSSGVQETQYF. CDR3 in DNA: TGTGCCAGCAGCTCAGGGGTACAAGAGACCCAGTACTTC.

V is TRBV5-1 and J is TRBJ2-7; 8 nucleotides agree with TRBD2. The germline gives CDR1 SGHRS, CDR2 YFSETQ. The CDR3 sequence is 14 residues long. V lost 0 bases and J lost 3; bases outside the gene matches: 2. The CDR3 nucleotides are TGCGCCAGCAGCTTGGTGCGGGAGGACTACGAGCAGTACTTC. Protein sequence: CASSLVREDYEQYF.

This chain links TRBV23-1 with TRBJ2-2, with a tentative D call TRBD2 (6 bases). TRBV23-1 is an ORF, and what it does is uncertain. The CDR3 spans 14 residues. The V end lost 9 bases, the J end lost 4 bases, and 15 bases lay between the germline ends. Written as DNA, the CDR3 is TGCGCCAGACGACGGGGAGGACCCACCGGGGAGCTGTTTTTT. This encodes CARRRGGPTGELFF.

The chain links TRBV10-3 to TRBJ2-5; D not certain. The germline gives CDR1 ENHRY, CDR2 SYGVKD. There are 14 residues in the CDR3. Trimming left V 4 bases short and J 4 bases short, with 13 bases between. The CDR3 here is CAISGDTPGETQYF. The CDR3 nucleotides read TGTGCCATCAGTGGCGACACCCCCGGAGAGACCCAGTACTTC.

This clonotype turned up a few times. CDR3 region: CASSVGLGRGYTGELFF. The CDR3 DNA is TGTGCCAGCAGCGTAGGGTTGGGCAGAGGATACACCGGGGAGCTGTTTTTT. The chain joins TRBV9 to TRBJ2-2; D is uncertain. CDR3 length: 17 residues. V was pared by 0 bases and J by 3 bases, with 15 bases between. Looked up from germline, CDR1 is SGDLS and CDR2 is YYNGEE.

The chain has TRBV5-5 and TRBJ2-7; perhaps TRBD2 as D (6 bases). Germline CDR1 is SGHKS and CDR2 is YYEKEE (reference sequence). The V end was cut by 0 bases, the J end by 4 bases, with 11 bases between. The CDR3 loop spans 14 amino acids. The CDR3 sequence is CASSLAGVVYEQYF. CDR3 nucleotides: TGTGCCAGCAGCTTGGCGGGGGTAGTTTACGAGCAGTACTTC.

This clonotype has only a few counts. The CDR3 protein is CASSLGGGPNQPQHF. The CDR3 nucleotides read TGTGCCAGCAGCTTAGGAGGGGGGCCCAATCAGCCCCAGCATTTT. This rearrangement joins TRBV7-8 to TRBJ1-5; tentative D call: TRBD1 (6 bases). The CDR3 spans 15 residues. Germline CDR1 is SGHVS and CDR2 is FQNEAQ. The V end lost 1 base, the J end lost 3 bases, and 10 bases lay between the germline ends.

This clonotype turned up a few times. The CDR3 reads CSVEEHLYGYTF. CDR3 bases: TGCAGCGTTGAAGAACACCTCTATGGCTACACCTTC. The chain recombines TRBV29-1 with TRBJ1-2; unclear D gene. Germline lookup yields CDR1 SQVTM and CDR2 ANQGSEA. The ends were cut back, 0 bases at V and 4 bases at J, with 6 bases in the middle. The CDR3 spans 12 residues.